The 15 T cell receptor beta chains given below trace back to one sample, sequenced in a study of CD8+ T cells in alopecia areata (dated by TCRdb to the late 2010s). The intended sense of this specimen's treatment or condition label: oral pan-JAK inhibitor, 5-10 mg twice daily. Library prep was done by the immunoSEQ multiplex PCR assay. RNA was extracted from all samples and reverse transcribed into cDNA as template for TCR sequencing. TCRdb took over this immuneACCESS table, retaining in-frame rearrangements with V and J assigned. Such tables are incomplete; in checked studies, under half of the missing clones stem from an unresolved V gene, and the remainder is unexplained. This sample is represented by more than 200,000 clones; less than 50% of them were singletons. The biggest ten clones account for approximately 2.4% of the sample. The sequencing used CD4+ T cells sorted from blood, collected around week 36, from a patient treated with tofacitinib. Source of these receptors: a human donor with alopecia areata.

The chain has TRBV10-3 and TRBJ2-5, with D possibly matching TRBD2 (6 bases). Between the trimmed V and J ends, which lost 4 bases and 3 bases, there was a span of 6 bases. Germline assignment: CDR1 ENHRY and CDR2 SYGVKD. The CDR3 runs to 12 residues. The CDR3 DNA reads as TGTGCCATCAGTGGCGGGGAAGAGACCCAGTACTTC. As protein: CAISGGEETQYF.

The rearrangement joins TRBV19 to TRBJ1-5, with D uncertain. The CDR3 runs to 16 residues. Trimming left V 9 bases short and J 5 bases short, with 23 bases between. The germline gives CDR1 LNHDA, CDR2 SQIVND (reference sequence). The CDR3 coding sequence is TGTGCCAGCCATGATCGGGCCCTTAGAGTCGATCAGCCCCAGCATTTT. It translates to CASHDRALRVDQPQHF. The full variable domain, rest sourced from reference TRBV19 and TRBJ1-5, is DGGITQSPKYLFRKEGQNVTLSCEQNLNHDAMYWYRQDPGQGLRLIYYSQIVNDFQKGDIAEGYSVSREKKESFPLTVTSAQKNPTAFYLCASHDRALRVDQPQHFGDGTRLSIL.

CDR3 DNA: TGTGCCAGCAGCTTACGACTAGCGGCTACCACCGGGGAGCTGTTTTTT. This translates into CASSLRLAATTGELFF. This chain uses TRBV7-3 with TRBJ2-2; 9 nucleotides align to TRBD2. The CDR3 runs to 16 residues. J gave up 4 bases and V 2 bases, and 5 bases lay outside the gene matches. Germline V CDR1 and CDR2: SGHTA, FQGTGA.

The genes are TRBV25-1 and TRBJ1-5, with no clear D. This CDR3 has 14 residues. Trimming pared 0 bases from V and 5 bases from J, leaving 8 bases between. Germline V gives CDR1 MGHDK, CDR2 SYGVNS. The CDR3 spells CASSEYRYDQPQHF. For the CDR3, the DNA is TGTGCCAGCAGTGAATACAGGTATGATCAGCCCCAGCATTTT.

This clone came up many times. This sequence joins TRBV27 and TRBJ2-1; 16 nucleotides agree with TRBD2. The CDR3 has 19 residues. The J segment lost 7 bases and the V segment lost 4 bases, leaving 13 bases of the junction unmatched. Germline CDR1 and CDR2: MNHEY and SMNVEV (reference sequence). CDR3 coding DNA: TGTGCCAGCAGTTACGGGACTAGCGGGAGGGCCGGCTCGAGGAATGAGCAGTTCTTC. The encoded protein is CASSYGTSGRAGSRNEQFF.

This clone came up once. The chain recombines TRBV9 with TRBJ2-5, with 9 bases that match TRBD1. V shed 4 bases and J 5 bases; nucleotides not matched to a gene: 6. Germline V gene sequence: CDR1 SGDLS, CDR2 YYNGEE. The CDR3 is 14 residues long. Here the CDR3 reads CASSSGTGRETQYF. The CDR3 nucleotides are TGTGCCAGCAGCTCTGGGACAGGGAGGGAGACCCAGTACTTC. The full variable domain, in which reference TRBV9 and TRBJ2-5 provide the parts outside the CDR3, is DSGVTQTPKHLITATGQRVTLRCSPRSGDLSVYWYQQSLDQGLQFLIQYYNGEERAKGNILERFSAQQFPDLHSELNLSSLELGDSALYFCASSSGTGRETQYFGPGTRLLVL.

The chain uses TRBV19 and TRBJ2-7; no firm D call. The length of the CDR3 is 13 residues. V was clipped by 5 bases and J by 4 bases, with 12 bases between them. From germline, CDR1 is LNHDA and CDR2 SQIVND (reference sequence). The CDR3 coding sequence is TGTGCCAGTAGTCTCCGGAGAGGTTACGAGCAGTACTTC. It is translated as CASSLRRGYEQYF.

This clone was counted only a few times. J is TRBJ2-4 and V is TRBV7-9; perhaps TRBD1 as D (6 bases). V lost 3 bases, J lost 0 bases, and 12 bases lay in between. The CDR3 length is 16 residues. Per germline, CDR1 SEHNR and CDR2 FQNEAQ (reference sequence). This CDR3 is CASSFYWDTAKNIQYF. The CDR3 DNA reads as TGTGCCAGCAGCTTTTACTGGGACACAGCCAAAAACATTCAGTACTTC.

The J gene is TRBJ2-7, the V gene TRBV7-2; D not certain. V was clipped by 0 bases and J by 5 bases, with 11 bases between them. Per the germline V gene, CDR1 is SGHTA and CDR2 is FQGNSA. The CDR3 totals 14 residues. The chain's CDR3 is CASSLAGYRDEQYF. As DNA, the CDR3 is TGTGCCAGCAGCTTAGCAGGGTATCGGGACGAGCAGTACTTC.

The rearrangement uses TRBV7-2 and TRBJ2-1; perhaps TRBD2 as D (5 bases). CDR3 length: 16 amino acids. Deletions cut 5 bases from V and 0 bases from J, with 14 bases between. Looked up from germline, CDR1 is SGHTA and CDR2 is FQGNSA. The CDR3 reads CASSTPLASSYNEQFF. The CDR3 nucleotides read TGTGCCAGCAGCACCCCGCTAGCCAGCTCCTACAATGAGCAGTTCTTC.

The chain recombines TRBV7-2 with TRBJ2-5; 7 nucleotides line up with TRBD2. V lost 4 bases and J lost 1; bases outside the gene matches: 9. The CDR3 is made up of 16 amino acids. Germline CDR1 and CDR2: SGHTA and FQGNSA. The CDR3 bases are TGTGCCAGCAGCTCGATTACGGGCGGGGGCCAAGAGACCCAGTACTTC. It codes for CASSSITGGGQETQYF.

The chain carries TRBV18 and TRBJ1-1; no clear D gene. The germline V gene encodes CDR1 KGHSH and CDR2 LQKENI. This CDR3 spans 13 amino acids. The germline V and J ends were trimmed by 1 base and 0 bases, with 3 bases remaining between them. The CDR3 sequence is CASSPQMNTEAFF. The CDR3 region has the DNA TGTGCCAGCTCACCACAGATGAACACTGAAGCTTTCTTT.

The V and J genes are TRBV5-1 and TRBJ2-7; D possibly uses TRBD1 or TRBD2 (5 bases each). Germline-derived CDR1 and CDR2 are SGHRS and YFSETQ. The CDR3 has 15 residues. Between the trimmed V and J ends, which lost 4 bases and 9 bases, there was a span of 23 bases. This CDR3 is CASSAGTGSVGWQYF. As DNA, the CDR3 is TGCGCCAGCAGCGCCGGGACGGGGAGTGTCGGCTGGCAGTACTTC.

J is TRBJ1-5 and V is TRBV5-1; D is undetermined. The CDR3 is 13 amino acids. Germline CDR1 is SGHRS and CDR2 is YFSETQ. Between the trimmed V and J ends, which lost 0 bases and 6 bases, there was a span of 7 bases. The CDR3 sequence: CASSLGHGQPQHF. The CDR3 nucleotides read TGCGCCAGCAGCTTGGGTCACGGTCAGCCCCAGCATTTT.

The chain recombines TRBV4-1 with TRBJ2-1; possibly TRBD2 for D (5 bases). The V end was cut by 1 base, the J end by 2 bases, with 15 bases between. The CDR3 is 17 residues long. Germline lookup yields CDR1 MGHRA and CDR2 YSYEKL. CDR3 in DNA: TGCGCCAGCAGCCAAGGAGGAGGCAGGCGGACCTACAATGAGCAGTTCTTC. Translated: CASSQGGGRRTYNEQFF.